The next 20 T cell receptor beta chains were all read from a single sample in a study of blood T cell repertoires in COVID-19. Profiled with immunoSEQ multiplex PCR; TCRdb holds only in-frame clones, not every one. This table has approximately 61,000 clones, approximately 86% appearing once. The sequenced material came from peripheral blood. All receptors derive from a human donor in a cohort sampled during active COVID-19.

This clone was observed a handful of times. The chain has TRBV27 and TRBJ2-7, with TRBD1 identical over 7 bases. There are 15 residues in the CDR3. J gave up 3 bases and V 2 bases, and 7 bases lay outside the gene matches. Per germline, CDR1 MNHEY and CDR2 SMNVEV (reference sequence). CDR3 in amino acids: CASSLRPGQYYEQYF. In nucleotides, the CDR3 is TGTGCCAGCAGTTTACGTCCGGGACAGTACTACGAGCAGTACTTC.

The chain carries TRBV18 and TRBJ2-2; D call uncertain. The CDR3 has 13 residues. V was clipped by 3 bases and J by 5 bases, with 7 bases between them. From germline, CDR1 is KGHSH and CDR2 LQKENI. The CDR3 loop is CASSPEITGELFF. The CDR3 DNA follows: TGTGCCAGCTCACCCGAGATTACCGGGGAGCTGTTTTTT.

The gene calls are TRBV19 and TRBJ1-3; possibly TRBD1 for D (5 bases). The CDR3 is 14 amino acids. Germline CDR1 reads LNHDA; CDR2 reads SQIVND (reference sequence). V was clipped by 9 bases and J by 0 bases, with 12 bases between them. The CDR3 nucleotides are TGTGCCAGGAGACGGGGGAGCTCTGGAAACACCATATATTTT. It specifies CARRRGSSGNTIYF.

The chain uses TRBV23-1 and TRBJ2-7, with 9 bases aligning to TRBD1. TRBV23-1 is filed as an ORF, its function uncertain. V was pared by 4 bases and J by 5 bases, with 15 bases of the junction left unmatched. The CDR3 has 17 residues. In DNA form, the CDR3 reads TGCGCCAGCAGTCGATGGGTGCGGAGACAGGGGGGCCACGAGCAGTACTTC. The encoded protein is CASSRWVRRQGGHEQYF.

The gene calls are TRBV28 and TRBJ1-2; tentatively, D is TRBD1 (5 bases). Trimming removed 5 bases at V and 6 bases at J, with 13 bases between. Germline-derived CDR1 and CDR2 are MDHEN and SYDVKM. The CDR3 has 13 amino acids. Here the CDR3 DNA reads TGTGCCAGCAGTAGGACATCAAACAATGGCTACACCTTC. Translating it yields CASSRTSNNGYTF.

The chain employs TRBV19 and TRBJ2-1; 9 bases align to TRBD2. The CDR3 extends over 14 amino acids. Germline-derived CDR1 and CDR2 are LNHDA and SQIVND (reference sequence). The trim removed 5 bases at V and 8 bases at J, leaving 7 bases unmatched. The CDR3 region is CASSLSGRGDEQFF. For the CDR3, the DNA is TGTGCCAGTAGTCTTAGCGGGAGAGGGGATGAGCAGTTCTTC.

The chain employs TRBV5-1 and TRBJ2-7; TRBD2 matches 8 bases. Germline CDR1 SGHRS, CDR2 YFSETQ. The V gene end was trimmed by 4 bases and the J gene end by 1 base; junction bases not matched to a gene: 7. This CDR3 has 15 amino acids. CDR3 sequence reads: CASSPTGTSSYEQYF. CDR3 in DNA: TGCGCCAGCAGCCCGACCGGGACTAGTTCCTACGAGCAGTACTTC. The full variable domain, its missing parts supplied by reference TRBV5-1 and TRBJ2-7, is KAGVTQTPRYLIKTRGQQVTLSCSPISGHRSVSWYQQTPGQGLQFLFEYFSETQRNKGNFPGRFSGRQFSNSRSEMNVSTLELGDSALYLCASSPTGTSSYEQYFGPGTRLTVT.

The chain carries TRBV28 and TRBJ1-1; 7 nucleotides agree with TRBD1. Germline lookup yields CDR1 MDHEN and CDR2 SYDVKM. This CDR3 has 17 residues. V was clipped by 4 bases and J by 1 base; unmatched bases: 12. CDR3 sequence (DNA): TGTGCCAGCAGTTCTTATAGGGGACAGACAGCGAACACTGAAGCTTTCTTT. The encoded protein is CASSSYRGQTANTEAFF.

The CDR3 DNA reads as TGCGCCAGCAGAAGGGGGCTAGCGCCCGGTGATACGCAGTATTTT. Translated: CASRRGLAPGDTQYF. This chain links TRBV10-1 with TRBJ2-3; the D gene is possibly TRBD1 (7 bases). Trimming removed 6 bases at V and 6 bases at J, with 19 bases between. The CDR3 length is 15 residues. CDR1 and CDR2 (germline): WNHNN, SYGVQD (reference sequence).

Only one count was recorded for this clone. V gene TRBV12-3 or TRBV12-4 combines with J gene TRBJ2-7; TRBD1 might be the D (6 bases). This CDR3 comprises 13 residues. Trimming left V 5 bases short and J 4 bases short, with 12 bases between. CDR3 coding DNA: TGTGCCAGCAGTGACAGGCTTAGTTACGAGCAGTACTTC. Translated: CASSDRLSYEQYF.

The chain carries TRBV7-9 and TRBJ2-3, with no clear D. The V end was cut by 1 base, the J end by 0 bases, with 8 bases between. The germline gives CDR1 SEHNR, CDR2 FQNEAQ (reference sequence). This CDR3 comprises 15 residues. In nucleotides, the CDR3 is TGTGCCAGCAGCTTAGTGACTTATAGCACAGATACGCAGTATTTT. Its protein is CASSLVTYSTDTQYF.

This clone was detected a few times. The chain carries TRBV7-2 and TRBJ2-2; D may be TRBD1 (5 bases). The germline CDR1 and CDR2 sequences are SGHTA and FQGNSA. The CDR3 is made up of 16 amino acids. V lost 6 bases and J 1 base, leaving 15 bases between the germline ends. The CDR3 DNA sequence: TGTGCCAGCAGTCTTATACGCACAGGGAACACCGGGGAGCTGTTTTTT. This gives the protein CASSLIRTGNTGELFF.

The chain joins TRBV3-1 (or the pseudogene TRBV3-2) to TRBJ1-2; 11 bases map to TRBD1. Losses at the gene ends were 6 bases for V and 5 bases for J; bases not matched to a gene: 2. CDR3 length equals 13 residues. Germline V gene data show CDR1 as LGHDT and CDR2 as YNNKEL (reference sequence). The chain's CDR3 is CASRGQGAYGYTF. The CDR3 DNA reads TGTGCCAGCAGAGGACAGGGGGCGTATGGCTACACCTTC.

This chain connects TRBV27 to TRBJ2-3; 7 nucleotides align to TRBD1. This CDR3 is built from 15 residues. The V segment lost 4 bases and the J segment 5 bases; nucleotides outside the gene matches: 9. Germline V CDR1 and CDR2: MNHEY, SMNVEV (reference sequence). As DNA, the CDR3 is TGTGCCAGCAGTTCCGACAGGGTTCCAGGAGATACGCAGTATTTT. Translated, it gives CASSSDRVPGDTQYF.

This chain links TRBV28 with TRBJ1-2; TRBD1 matches 11 bases. CDR3 length: 17 residues. The germline CDR1 and CDR2 sequences are MDHEN and SYDVKM. V lost 7 bases to trimming and J lost 4 bases; unmatched junction nucleotides: 14. As DNA, the CDR3 is TGTGCCAGCACCAACCTGGGGGGACAGGGGGACCGCTATGGCTACACCTTC. As protein: CASTNLGGQGDRYGYTF.

This chain uses TRBV4-2 with TRBJ1-1; TRBD1 might be the D (5 bases). This CDR3 has 14 amino acids. Germline V gene sequence: CDR1 LGHNA, CDR2 YNFKEQ. Trimming removed 1 base from V and 1 base from J, with 7 bases in between. In DNA, the CDR3 is TGTGCCAGCAGCCAAGGGGGGGAGAACACTGAAGCTTTCTTT. Encoded protein: CASSQGGENTEAFF.

V and J are TRBV28 and TRBJ2-7, with TRBD1 matching over 10 bases. CDR3 length: 15 residues. V trimming: 5 bases; J trimming: 2 bases; junction bases outside the gene matches: 6. Germline V gene data show CDR1 as MDHEN and CDR2 as SYDVKM. CDR3 region: CASSPPGTGAYEQYF. Written as DNA, the CDR3 is TGTGCCAGCAGTCCCCCCGGGACAGGGGCCTACGAGCAGTACTTC.

CDR3 coding DNA: TGTGCCAGCAGTCAACAGGGCTCCTATAATTCACCCCTCCACTTT. Amino acid sequence: CASSQQGSYNSPLHF. The chain uses TRBV6-2 or TRBV6-3 and TRBJ1-6; TRBD1 might be the D (6 bases). CDR3 length equals 15 residues. V was trimmed by 5 bases and J by 0 bases, leaving 8 bases between them. Germline CDR1 MNHEY, CDR2 SVGEGT.

The V call is TRBV29-1, the J call TRBJ1-5; 8 bases match TRBD1. The CDR3 is 12 residues long. CDR1 SQVTM and CDR2 ANQGSEA come from the germline V gene. The trim removed 7 bases at V and 3 bases at J, leaving 2 bases unmatched. Written as DNA, the CDR3 is TGCAGCGCAGGGGGCTTCAATCAGCCCCAGCATTTT. This translates into CSAGGFNQPQHF.

This sequence joins TRBV7-3 and TRBJ1-3; D call uncertain. The CDR3 is 15 residues long. Germline V CDR1 and CDR2: SGHTA, FQGTGA. Trimming left V 5 bases short and J 0 bases short, with 11 bases between. The CDR3: CASSPEGGSGNTIYF. In nucleotides, the CDR3 is TGTGCCAGCAGCCCCGAGGGAGGCTCTGGAAACACCATATATTTT.